Below, one T cell receptor beta chain is given with its context. Measured with immunoSEQ multiplex PCR; TCRdb has only the in-frame clones, and not every one. The data contain about 120,000 clones, around two thirds of them singletons. This record belongs to a study of blood T cell repertoires in COVID-19. At the level of the study: COVID-19 samples collected from the United States, Italy and Spain covered acute and convalescent phases.

Unmatched junction bases numbered 3, after V lost 6 bases and J lost 4 bases. CDR1 is LNHDA, CDR2 SQIVND, per germline (reference sequence). This CDR3 spans 13 amino acids. The sequence was collected from a woman in her sixties or seventies with acute or convalescent COVID-19. The chain uses TRBV19 and TRBJ2-7, with 10 bases matching TRBD1. The material sequenced was peripheral blood. The CDR3 DNA sequence: TGTGCCAGTAGAGGACAGGGGGGATACGAGCAGTACTTC. It specifies CASRGQGGYEQYF.